This TCR beta chain was documented in a study of molecular identifiers for immune sequencing clone quantification. Across the study: Replicates split RNA from about 20,000 or 100,000 naive CD8 cells five ways, and the researchers sequenced four portions.

The CDR3 contains 14 residues. Unmatched junction bases numbered 5, after V lost 2 bases and J lost 4 bases. Germline V CDR1 and CDR2: MNHEY, SVGEGT. Findings of the study overall: A single cell's spiked Jurkat TCR RNA was reportedly detectable among approximately 930,000 naive cells. Sizes of clones that are highly expanded could be underestimated (if identical TCR molecules share a barcode).

This clonotype was counted at least ten times. Its antigen remains unknown. TCRdb ran MiXCR on the PCR reads and lists one entry per CDR3 protein. Of about 320,000 distinct CDR3 sequences in the sample, around a fifth are singletons; the top ten hold approximately 0.83%. The chain combines TRBV6-2 or TRBV6-3 with TRBJ2-7; 7 bases are a match to TRBD2. The receptor's source is a human donor in good health. Some libraries in this study had Jurkat cell RNA spiked in. Sample: naive CD8+ T cells from blood, with Jurkat cell RNA spiked in. Subset meaning: FACS-sorted CD8+CD4-CCR7+CD45RA+ naive T cells. The CDR3 DNA is TGTGCCAGCAGTTACAGGACTAGTGAGTACGAGCAGTACTTC. This sequence encodes CASSYRTSEYEQYF.